The clone carrying this T cell receptor (beta chain) was recorded a few times. Since the library was made to target alpha chains, this beta chain is a stray read and its abundance is not meaningful. These data come from a study of spatial heterogeneity in lung cancer. Study in general: Each time, sequencing found more beta-chain sequences than alpha-chain sequences.

In TCRdb, the 5' RACE reads were re-called with MiXCR into one record per CDR3 protein. The repertoire consists of 3,500 to 4,500 distinct CDR3 sequences, with about 55% occurring once and the leading ten covering over 60%. Time point in this sample: sample taken at primary tumor resection. Unsorted samples of tumor, nontumor lung or frozen PBMC had their whole RNA sequenced. V lost 7 bases and J lost 4, with 10 bases in between. This CDR3 has 12 residues. Germline values: CDR1 LGHNT, CDR2 FRNRAP. This TCR derives from a female donor with early-stage non-small cell lung cancer. The rearrangement uses TRBV12-5 and TRBJ2-5; D gene unclear. The specimen comprised PBMCs, sampled at surgery. CDR3 DNA: TGTGCTAGTGCCTCCCCCGGAGAGACCCAGTACTTC. It codes for CASASPGETQYF.